This T cell receptor beta chain was retrieved from a study of radiotherapy plus CTLA-4 blockade in lung cancer. Study-wide context: Objective response rate was around 19%; disease control rate, about 31%.

Treatment of patients with chemo-refractory metastatic non-small-cell lung cancer consisted of focal radiation plus CTLA-4 blockade with ipilimumab. About this clone itself: What it recognizes is unknown.

Method: immunoSEQ multiplex PCR; TCRdb's copy keeps in-frame clones and lacks some. This table has 120,000 or so clones, 75% to 80% appearing once. Findings of the study overall: Reports state that early shifts in blood T cell clones, with interferon-beta, best predicted response. After treatment with radiotherapy plus ipilimumab, TCR clones that came from the tumor expanded in blood.

The J segment lost 2 bases and the V segment lost 8 bases, leaving 3 bases of the junction unmatched. CDR3 size: 13 residues. The germline V gene encodes CDR1 SGHNT and CDR2 YENEEA. The sequencing here drew on peripheral blood, taken from a patient treated with radiotherapy plus ipilimumab. The chain carries TRBV11-3 and TRBJ2-5; 9 nucleotides match TRBD2. This sequence originates from a human donor with non-small cell lung cancer who had a partial response to radiotherapy plus ipilimumab. The DNA for the CDR3 is TGTGCCAGCGGGACTAGCAGACAAGAGACCCAGTACTTC. Translation: CASGTSRQETQYF.